Listed here are 31 T cell receptor beta chains from one sample, sequenced in a study of T-cell memory formation after mild COVID-19. One entry per CDR3 protein, called by TCRdb with MiXCR from the 5' RACE reads. Among about 200,000 distinct CDR3 sequences listed, 16% were seen once. Material: PBMCs or a T cell subset sorted from them (not recorded which). These receptors were taken from an adult woman who had mild COVID-19 (a few samples of this study predate the infection). Cell type and time point are not known.

The chain employs TRBV12-3 or TRBV12-4 and TRBJ2-7, with TRBD1 identical over 8 bases. V lost 8 bases, J lost 7 bases, and 7 bases stayed unmatched. This CDR3 has 12 residues. Here the CDR3 DNA reads TGTGCCAGCCAGACAGGGGCCAGGGAGCAGTACTTC. This codes for CASQTGAREQYF.

The V gene is TRBV29-1, the J gene TRBJ2-7, with D perhaps being TRBD1 or TRBD2 (5 bases each). This CDR3 has 13 amino acids. Germline V CDR1 and CDR2: SQVTM, ANQGSEA. The germline V and J ends were trimmed by 2 bases and 3 bases, with 11 bases remaining between them. For the CDR3, the DNA is TGCAGCGTTGAATGGGGGTCTAGCTACGAGCAGTACTTC. Its protein is CSVEWGSSYEQYF.

This clonotype was observed a few times. This chain connects TRBV12-3 or TRBV12-4 to TRBJ1-1, with D possibly being TRBD1 (6 bases). The V and J ends lost 3 bases and 1 base respectively, with 12 bases between them. The length of the CDR3 is 15 residues. CDR3 protein: CASSFLGQQNTEAFF. The CDR3 bases are TGTGCCAGCAGTTTCTTAGGACAGCAGAACACTGAAGCTTTCTTT.

The chain uses TRBV5-1 and TRBJ2-6; 7 positions agree with TRBD1. V shed 0 bases, J shed 0 bases, and the junction held 12 bases outside the gene matches. In germline, CDR1 is SGHRS, CDR2 YFSETQ. The CDR3 totals 20 residues. The CDR3 protein is CASSLAPRRQGVSGANVLTF. CDR3 DNA sequence: TGCGCCAGCAGCTTGGCGCCCCGGAGACAGGGCGTCTCTGGGGCCAACGTCCTGACTTTC.

The chain joins TRBV10-3 to TRBJ1-1; possibly TRBD1 for D (5 bases). CDR3 length equals 13 residues. V lost 4 bases to trimming and J lost 5 bases, with 11 bases between them. Looked up from germline, CDR1 is ENHRY and CDR2 is SYGVKD. In DNA form, the CDR3 reads TGTGCCATCAGTGGGGCGGGGGGAACTGAAGCTTTCTTT. It encodes CAISGAGGTEAFF.

This clonotype was counted a few times. The chain is built from TRBV20-1 and TRBJ1-1, with D unresolved. Germline values: CDR1 DFQATT, CDR2 SNEGSKA (reference sequence). The V and J ends lost 5 bases and 1 base respectively, with 8 bases between them. The CDR3 totals 12 residues. Here the CDR3 reads CSALPWNTEAFF. The CDR3 bases are TGCAGTGCTCTACCCTGGAACACTGAAGCTTTCTTT.

This clonotype was seen a handful of times. The chain couples TRBV6-6 to TRBJ2-3, with a tentative D call TRBD2 (7 bases). CDR1 is MNHNY and CDR2 is SVGAGI in the germline V gene (reference sequence). The V end lost 2 bases, the J end lost 1 base, and 10 bases lay between the germline ends. The CDR3 is 15 residues long. The CDR3 reads CASSYTRGRTDTQYF. The DNA for the CDR3 is TGTGCCAGCAGTTACACGCGGGGGCGCACAGATACGCAGTATTTT.

This clonotype was detected a few times. The chain combines TRBV18 with TRBJ2-1; tentatively, D is TRBD1 (8 bases). Trimming pared 2 bases from V and 2 bases from J, leaving 13 bases between. This CDR3 has 16 amino acids. Germline V gene lookup returns CDR1 KGHSH and CDR2 LQKENI. CDR3 residues: CASSPRQGTTYNEQFF. The CDR3 bases are TGTGCCAGCTCACCAAGACAGGGGACTACCTACAATGAGCAGTTCTTC.

The CDR3 DNA is TGTGCCAGCAGCTTAACCGGGACTAGCTCGGAGCAGTTCTTC. Its protein is CASSLTGTSSEQFF. The V gene is TRBV11-3, the J gene TRBJ2-1, with TRBD2 matching 9 bases. The ends lost 2 bases at V and 10 bases at J; junction bases unmatched: 6. The CDR3 extends over 14 amino acids. Germline V gene data show CDR1 as SGHNT and CDR2 as YENEEA.

Only a few counts were recorded for this clonotype. The CDR3 spells CASSPDSGNQPQHF. In DNA form, the CDR3 reads TGCGCCAGCAGCCCGGACAGTGGCAATCAGCCCCAGCATTTT. The chain recombines TRBV5-1 with TRBJ1-5, with D perhaps matching TRBD1 (6 bases). The CDR3 covers 14 residues. Germline values: CDR1 SGHRS, CDR2 YFSETQ. Trimming took 4 bases from V and 2 from J, leaving 10 bases between them.

J is TRBJ2-3 and V is TRBV7-2; TRBD2 matches 7 bases. Trimming took 2 bases from V and 2 from J; bases not matched to a gene: 13. The CDR3 has 18 residues. Germline assignment: CDR1 SGHTA and CDR2 FQGNSA. CDR3 loop: CASSLPPGGNPNTDTQYF. The CDR3, as DNA: TGTGCCAGCAGCTTACCCCCGGGGGGTAACCCTAACACAGATACGCAGTATTTT.

CDR3: CASSPGQYLGEQYF. Here the CDR3 DNA reads TGTGCCAGCAGCCCGGGACAGTACTTGGGAGAGCAGTACTTC. The V and J genes are TRBV7-2 and TRBJ2-7; TRBD1 agrees at 7 bases. The V gene end was trimmed by 5 bases and the J gene end by 7 bases; junction bases not matched to a gene: 11. Germline V gene sequence: CDR1 SGHTA, CDR2 FQGNSA. CDR3 length: 14 amino acids. Drawing the rest from reference TRBV7-2 and TRBJ2-7, the complete variable domain is GAGVSQSPSNKVTEKGKDVELRCDPISGHTALYWYRQSLGQGLEFLIYFQGNSAPDKSGLPSDRFSAERTGGSVSTLTIQRTQQEDSAVYLCASSPGQYLGEQYFGPGTRLTVT.

V gene TRBV7-2 combines with J gene TRBJ1-6; tentative D call: TRBD1 (5 bases). V was cut by 2 bases and J by 10 bases, with 12 bases left in between. The CDR3 runs to 14 residues. CDR1 and CDR2 from the germline V gene are SGHTA and FQGNSA. The CDR3 here is CASSLKGQASPLHF. The CDR3 DNA follows: TGTGCCAGCAGCTTAAAGGGGCAGGCGTCACCCCTCCACTTT.

This clonotype has only a few counts. The chain has TRBV5-1 and TRBJ2-1; TRBD1 might be the D (6 bases). The CDR3 is made up of 16 amino acids. Trimming cost V 0 bases and J 5 bases, with 15 bases left between them. Germline V gives CDR1 SGHRS, CDR2 YFSETQ. The CDR3 DNA reads TGCGCCAGCAGCTTGGGTGGCAGGGGTACCCACAATGAGCAGTTCTTC. Translation: CASSLGGRGTHNEQFF.

The V and J genes are TRBV12-3 or TRBV12-4 and TRBJ2-3; no firm D call. The CDR3 covers 15 residues. V shed 3 bases and J shed 0 bases, with 10 bases lying between them. In nucleotides, the CDR3 is TGTGCCAGCAGTTTCCGCAGAACTAGCACAGATACGCAGTATTTT. It specifies CASSFRRTSTDTQYF.

The chain couples TRBV7-2 to TRBJ1-3, with 8 bases fitting TRBD1. Trimming cost V 4 bases and J 3 bases; bases outside gene matches: 5. Per germline, CDR1 SGHTA and CDR2 FQGNSA. This CDR3 is 15 amino acids long. In DNA, the CDR3 is TGTGCCAGCAGCTCGACAGGGGTTCGTGGAAACACCATATATTTT. It yields the protein CASSSTGVRGNTIYF.

The chain is built from TRBV6-2 or TRBV6-3 and TRBJ1-2; D gene ambiguous. Deletions cut 4 bases from V and 8 bases from J, with 14 bases between. The CDR3 spans 13 residues. Germline V gene data show CDR1 as MNHEY and CDR2 as SVGEGT. The CDR3 reads CASSSARFLGYTF. CDR3 in DNA: TGTGCCAGCAGTTCGGCTCGATTCCTAGGCTACACCTTC.

The chain joins TRBV5-6 to TRBJ2-7, with a tentative D call TRBD2 (5 bases). The ends were cut back, 4 bases at V and 0 bases at J, with 17 bases in the middle. The CDR3 is made up of 16 amino acids. The germline gives CDR1 SGHDT, CDR2 YYEEEE. This chain's CDR3 is CASSRGQRHLSYEQYF. CDR3 DNA: TGTGCCAGCAGCCGCGGGCAGAGACACCTCTCCTACGAGCAGTACTTC.

Only a few counts were recorded for this clonotype. CDR3: CASTPWAVYGYTF. The CDR3 region has the DNA TGTGCCAGCACCCCCTGGGCGGTCTATGGCTACACCTTC. The rearrangement uses TRBV5-6 and TRBJ1-2; D ambiguous. The CDR3 spans 13 residues. Germline V gene data show CDR1 as SGHDT and CDR2 as YYEEEE. V lost 6 bases to trimming and J lost 4 bases, with 13 bases between them.

CDR3 DNA sequence: TGTGCCAGCAGCGAGGGGCCTAGCAATCAGCCCCAGCATTTT. Its translation is CASSEGPSNQPQHF. The chain has TRBV9 and TRBJ1-5; possibly TRBD1 for D (5 bases). Trimming took off 3 bases at V and 0 bases at J, with 7 bases between the two ends. CDR1 and CDR2 from the germline V gene are SGDLS and YYNGEE. The CDR3 contains 14 residues. Looking up the rest from reference TRBV9 and TRBJ1-5 gives the full variable domain: DSGVTQTPKHLITATGQRVTLRCSPRSGDLSVYWYQQSLDQGLQFLIQYYNGEERAKGNILERFSAQQFPDLHSELNLSSLELGDSALYFCASSEGPSNQPQHFGDGTRLSIL.

The chain couples TRBV7-9 to TRBJ1-2; 8 bases are a match to TRBD1. From germline, CDR1 is SEHNR and CDR2 FQNEAQ (reference sequence). J gave up 4 bases and V 4 bases, and 5 bases lay outside the gene matches. This CDR3 has 14 residues. CDR3 nucleotides: TGTGCCAGCAGCTCTGACAGGGGTATCTATGGCTACACCTTC. It translates to CASSSDRGIYGYTF.

A few counts support this clonotype. The genes are TRBV7-2 and TRBJ2-1, with a weak D call TRBD2 (6 bases). The CDR3 loop spans 15 amino acids. V was trimmed by 1 base and J by 4 bases, leaving 11 bases between them. The germline CDR1 and CDR2 sequences are SGHTA and FQGNSA. The CDR3 region is CASSLVGGSYNEQFF. The CDR3 nucleotides are TGTGCCAGCAGCTTAGTGGGGGGTTCATACAATGAGCAGTTCTTC.

This chain connects TRBV7-9 to TRBJ1-2, with 9 bases aligning to TRBD1. The length of the CDR3 is 16 residues. With V trimmed by 7 bases and J by 4 bases, 13 bases remained unmatched. The germline CDR1 and CDR2 sequences are SEHNR and FQNEAQ (reference sequence). In nucleotides, the CDR3 is TGTGCCAGCATCACCGGGACAGGGTTCCTACCCTATGGCTACACCTTC. It is translated as CASITGTGFLPYGYTF. Using reference TRBV7-9 and TRBJ1-2 for the parts outside the CDR3, the full variable domain is DTGVSQNPRHKITKRGQNVTFRCDPISEHNRLYWYRQTLGQGPEFLTYFQNEAQLEKSRLLSDRFSAERPKGSFSTLEIQRTEQGDSAMYLCASITGTGFLPYGYTFGSGTRLTVV.

The chain is built from TRBV6-5 and TRBJ2-6; 11 positions match TRBD1. The germline gives CDR1 MNHEY, CDR2 SVGAGI. The CDR3 runs to 19 residues. V was clipped by 10 bases and J by 1 base; unmatched bases: 15. Here the CDR3 reads CATKIRPGQGVSGANVLTF. The DNA for the CDR3 is TGTGCCACAAAGATTCGTCCGGGACAGGGGGTGTCTGGGGCCAACGTCCTGACTTTC.

This clonotype was observed a handful of times. The V gene is TRBV24-1, the J gene TRBJ2-2; D not certain. The germline CDR1 and CDR2 sequences are KGHDR and SFDVKD. The V end was cut by 1 base, the J end by 2 bases, with 10 bases between. The CDR3 sequence is 16 residues long. CDR3 DNA: TGTGCCACCAGTGATTTAGGGCAGGATAACACCGGGGAGCTGTTTTTT. Translating gives CATSDLGQDNTGELFF.

The gene calls are TRBV10-2 and TRBJ2-7, with D uncertain. Germline V gene lookup returns CDR1 WSHSY and CDR2 SAAADI. Trimming cost V 8 bases and J 2 bases, with 7 bases left between them. CDR3 size: 11 residues. The CDR3 DNA reads TGCGCCAGCGGGTCCCCCTACGAGCAGTACTTC. Its protein product is CASGSPYEQYF.

V is TRBV12-3 or TRBV12-4 and J is TRBJ1-5; no definite D call. Trimming took 8 bases from V and 1 from J, leaving 6 bases between them. The CDR3 is made up of 12 amino acids. In DNA, the CDR3 is TGTGCCAGCCGGGTAAGCAATCAGCCCCAGCATTTT. Protein product: CASRVSNQPQHF.

This clonotype turned up a few times. The chain has TRBV7-2 and TRBJ2-2; 10 nucleotides line up with TRBD2. The V gene's germline CDR1 is SGHTA and CDR2 FQGNSA. V was pared by 3 bases and J by 0 bases, with 10 bases of the junction left unmatched. There are 19 residues in the CDR3. The CDR3 is CASSFLLAGNLPNTGELFF. The CDR3 DNA reads TGTGCCAGCAGCTTCTTACTAGCGGGAAATCTCCCGAACACCGGGGAGCTGTTTTTT.

The chain carries TRBV7-6 and TRBJ1-5; D is undetermined. Germline-derived CDR1 and CDR2 are SGHVS and FNYEAQ. The CDR3 runs 15 residues. V lost 0 bases to trimming and J lost 3 bases, with 9 bases between them. The CDR3 loop is CASSLAPTPNQPQHF. For the CDR3, the DNA is TGTGCCAGCAGCTTAGCCCCAACTCCCAATCAGCCCCAGCATTTT.

This chain joins TRBV12-3 or TRBV12-4 and TRBJ2-3, with 10 bases lining up with TRBD2. V lost 6 bases, J lost 6 bases, and 15 bases stayed unmatched. This CDR3 has 17 residues. The CDR3 sequence: CASSRPRSGGDHDTQYF. In DNA form, the CDR3 reads TGTGCCAGCAGCAGGCCGCGAAGCGGGGGGGATCACGATACGCAGTATTTT.

In its sample, this clonotype was seen a few times. This rearrangement joins TRBV6-2 or TRBV6-3 to TRBJ2-7; 14 nucleotides align to TRBD2. The germline V gene encodes CDR1 MNHEY and CDR2 SVGEGT. V lost 2 bases, J lost 10 bases, and 4 bases stayed unmatched. CDR3 length equals 14 residues. CDR3 region: CASSYGLAGGIQYF. In DNA, the CDR3 is TGTGCCAGCAGTTACGGACTAGCGGGAGGAATTCAGTACTTC.